Included here is one TCR beta chain sequence, with context. Samples were taken at baseline and on day 1 of cycles 4 and 7. The data stem from a study of OX40 agonist ivuxolimab in advanced cancers. Study background: Patients' therapy was ivuxolimab, an antibody that acts as an agonist of OX40 (CD134). The patients received ivuxolimab by intravenous route every 2 weeks at 0.01 to 10 mg/kg.

Repertoires were generated with immunoSEQ multiplex PCR, while TCRdb's copy carries only in-frame clones and drops some. The data contain over 80,000 clones, about 84% of them singletons. The germline gives CDR1 SNHLY, CDR2 FYNNEI. V dropped 8 bases and J dropped 4 bases, with 12 bases sitting between them. The CDR3 covers 12 residues. The chain combines TRBV2 with TRBJ2-7, with a possible D match to TRBD1 (6 bases). The receptor was derived from an adult with an advanced solid tumor such as melanoma, head and neck, liver or kidney cancer. This specimen was CD4+ or CD8+ T cells sorted from blood, taken in a trial of the OX40 agonist ivuxolimab. The CDR3 spells CASYRGGYEQYF. The DNA of the CDR3 is TGTGCCAGCTACAGAGGGGGTTACGAGCAGTACTTC.